This T cell receptor (beta chain) came from a study of cytomegalovirus exposure and HLA in healthy donors. Study-level results: A later analysis linked a missense variant in DCLRE1C to the trimming of TCR beta V and J genes.

Primers for the PCR totalled 60 Vbeta and 13 Jbeta. Libraries were prepared by immunoSEQ multiplex PCR; TCRdb keeps only in-frame clonotypes and omits some of them. The repertoire has about 110,000 clones, approximately 70% of them found once; the top ten carry approximately 5.4%. CDR1 MNHEY and CDR2 SVGAGI come from the germline V gene. This CDR3 comprises 16 residues. V lost 0 bases and J lost 5; bases outside the gene matches: 4. As regards this clone: The antigen is undetermined.

The material sequenced was PBMCs. The receptor was derived from a woman between 70 and 85 years old in good health and CMV-seropositive. V usage is TRBV6-5 and J usage is TRBJ1-6, with 7 nucleotides matching TRBD1. CDR3 loop: CASSYSNRGNNSPLHF. CDR3 bases: TGTGCCAGCAGTTACTCGAACAGGGGCAATAATTCACCCCTCCACTTT.